The 2 T cell receptor beta chains below all came from one sample that was sequenced in a study of neurological immune-mediated disorders. TCRdb re-called the 5' RACE reads through MiXCR, storing one row per CDR3 protein. The sample lists 14,000 or so distinct CDR3 sequences, over 10% occurring once. What was sequenced was CD8+ T cells from blood. These receptors originate from a female donor with HTLV-1-associated myelopathy (HAM/TSP).

This clonotype was detected many times. The CDR3 here is CASSEGTSGSYEQYF. DNA for the CDR3: TGTGCCAGCAGTGAAGGGACTAGCGGCTCCTACGAGCAGTACTTC. The V and J genes are TRBV6-1 and TRBJ2-7; 10 bases fit TRBD2. The CDR3 covers 15 residues. Germline CDR1 reads MNHNS; CDR2 reads SASEGT. V dropped 1 base and J dropped 0; count of bases not matched to a gene: 0.

This clonotype was seen at least ten times. The chain links TRBV5-1 to TRBJ2-7, with D uncertain. Germline V lookup: CDR1 SGHRS, CDR2 YFSETQ. Trimming took off 0 bases at V and 6 bases at J, with 19 bases between the two ends. The CDR3 totals 16 residues. The CDR3 DNA follows: TGCGCCAGCAGCTTGGAGGACGTGGTTGGGAATGGCGAGCAGTACTTC. The encoded protein is CASSLEDVVGNGEQYF.